This T cell receptor (beta chain) was obtained from a study of cytomegalovirus exposure and HLA in healthy donors. Study-level points and caveats: Differences between HLA loci emerged in a later analysis of TCR association rates, with DRB1 most and HLA-C fewest.

For this clone: Its antigen is unidentified.

Germline V CDR1 and CDR2: KGHSH, LQKENI. Trimming shortened V by 0 bases and J by 2 bases, and 19 bases separated the two germline ends. The CDR3 has 18 residues. The PCR was carried out with 60 Vbeta primers and 13 Jbeta primers. Method: immunoSEQ multiplex PCR; TCRdb's copy keeps in-frame clones and lacks some. The sample holds roughly 120,000 clones, around 68% seen once. The origin of this receptor is a woman aged 50 to 60 in good health and CMV-seropositive. Sequencing input: PBMCs. The V and J genes are TRBV18 and TRBJ2-5; a possible D gene is TRBD2 (5 bases). DNA for the CDR3: TGTGCCAGCTCACCACCGATCTTTGGTAGCGAACTTCAAGAGACCCAGTACTTC. Amino acid sequence: CASSPPIFGSELQETQYF.